This TCR beta chain was retrieved from a study of tissue T cells after allogeneic stem cell transplantation. In this sample, this clone turned up a few times. The gene symbols are mouse symbols. Read data end 1 residue before the CDR3 end; the end is taken from the germline J gene. As for time point: mouse harvest day 7 after allogeneic transplant. Mouse grafts combined 10^7 T-cell-depleted bone marrow cells with 10^6 splenic CD5+ T cells. Only in-frame clones appear in the TCRdb table, and some are missing; sequencing was by immunoSEQ multiplex PCR. The table has some 3,700 clones, 50% seen once. V lost 5 bases and J 4 bases, leaving 8 bases between the germline ends. Germline CDR1 and CDR2: SNHLY and FYNGKV (reference sequence). The CDR3 has 12 residues.

Sequencing was performed on gut tissue. The sequence derives from a female BALB/c mouse given C57BL/6 T cells with graft-versus-host disease after an allogeneic hematopoietic cell transplant. The rearrangement uses TRBV3 and TRBJ1-2, with D maybe TRBD1 (5 bases). CDR3 amino acids: CASSPGGSDYTF. CDR3 DNA (partial): TGTGCCAGCAGCCCCGGGGGCTCCGACTACACC. Together with reference TRBV3 and TRBJ1-2, the CDR3 gives the full variable domain: GPKVLQIPSHQIIDMGQMVTLNCDPVSNHLYFYWYKQILGQQMEFLVNFYNGKVMEKSKLFKDQFSVERPDGSYFTLKIQPTALEDSAVYFCASSPGGSDYTFGSGTRLLVI.